These 24 T cell receptor beta chains originate from one sample sequenced in a study of blood T cell repertoires in COVID-19. Only in-frame clones appear in the TCRdb table, and some are missing; sequencing was by immunoSEQ multiplex PCR. The table has approximately 220,000 clones, around 92% seen once. The sample taken for sequencing was PBMCs or T cells enriched from blood (not recorded which). The source of these receptors is a woman in her twenties or thirties with acute COVID-19.

This clone was detected only once. The chain uses TRBV6-5 and TRBJ2-1; TRBD2 matches 10 bases. The J segment lost 5 bases and the V segment lost 2 bases, leaving 3 bases of the junction unmatched. Looked up from germline, CDR1 is MNHEY and CDR2 is SVGAGI. This CDR3 has 15 residues. CDR3 nucleotide sequence: TGTGCCAGCAGTTACGGGACTAGCGTTGACAATGAGCAGTTCTTC. Translation: CASSYGTSVDNEQFF.

This sequence joins TRBV5-4 and TRBJ2-7, with 8 positions matching TRBD1. Germline loops: CDR1 SGHNT, CDR2 YYREEE (reference sequence). The CDR3 sequence is 15 residues long. V trimming: 0 bases; J trimming: 1 base; junction bases outside the gene matches: 3. The DNA for the CDR3 is TGTGCCAGCAGCTTGGAAGGACAGGGTTCCTACGAGCAGTACTTC. This sequence encodes CASSLEGQGSYEQYF.

The rearrangement uses TRBV27 and TRBJ2-7; TRBD1 matches 7 bases. J lost 2 bases, V lost 2 bases, and 15 bases had no gene match. Per the germline V gene, CDR1 is MNHEY and CDR2 is SMNVEV (reference sequence). The CDR3 has 18 residues. The CDR3 reads CASSLEKPPGQVPYEQYF. The DNA for the CDR3 is TGTGCCAGCAGTTTAGAAAAACCCCCCGGACAGGTACCCTACGAGCAGTACTTC.

CDR3 region: CASSLNLAVSSYEQYF. The CDR3 DNA reads TGTGCCAGCAGCTTGAATCTGGCAGTAAGCTCCTACGAGCAGTACTTC. V gene TRBV5-5 combines with J gene TRBJ2-7; D call uncertain. Between the trimmed V and J ends, which lost 1 base and 0 bases, there was a span of 14 bases. The CDR3 consists of 16 residues. Germline loops: CDR1 SGHKS, CDR2 YYEKEE (reference sequence).

The chain employs TRBV9 and TRBJ1-2, with 10 nucleotides matching TRBD1. Losses at the gene ends were 0 bases for V and 5 bases for J; bases not matched to a gene: 4. The CDR3 contains 15 residues. The germline CDR1 and CDR2 sequences are SGDLS and YYNGEE. CDR3 nucleotides: TGTGCCAGCAGCGTAGACGGGACAGGGGTATATGGCTACACCTTC. Encoded protein: CASSVDGTGVYGYTF.

This rearrangement joins TRBV5-6 to TRBJ2-2; 12 bases align to TRBD1. Germline-derived CDR1 and CDR2 are SGHDT and YYEEEE. The ends lost 0 bases at V and 6 bases at J; junction bases unmatched: 9. The CDR3 loop spans 18 amino acids. CDR3 DNA sequence: TGTGCCAGCAGCTTGGTCAATCCGGGACAGGGGGCGGCCGGGGAGCTGTTTTTT. Protein product: CASSLVNPGQGAAGELFF.

The chain links TRBV19 to TRBJ1-2; maybe TRBD1 (6 bases). The germline V and J ends were trimmed by 7 bases and 7 bases, with 22 bases remaining between them. This CDR3 comprises 15 residues. CDR1 and CDR2 (germline): LNHDA, SQIVND (reference sequence). CDR3: CASTATPGARLGYTF. CDR3 bases: TGTGCCAGTACCGCAACCCCAGGGGCGCGGCTTGGCTACACCTTC. Based on the CDR3 plus reference TRBV19 and TRBJ1-2, the full variable domain is DGGITQSPKYLFRKEGQNVTLSCEQNLNHDAMYWYRQDPGQGLRLIYYSQIVNDFQKGDIAEGYSVSREKKESFPLTVTSAQKNPTAFYLCASTATPGARLGYTFGSGTRLTVV.

The genes are TRBV15 and TRBJ1-6, with 10 bases fitting TRBD1. CDR1 is LNHNV, CDR2 YYDKDF, per germline (reference sequence). This CDR3 has 16 amino acids. V dropped 4 bases and J dropped 4; count of bases not matched to a gene: 4. CDR3 sequence (DNA): TGTGCCACCAGCAAGGACAGGGGGGCGTATAATTCACCCCTCCACTTT. Translating it yields CATSKDRGAYNSPLHF.

This clone was seen just once. V usage is TRBV6-5 and J usage is TRBJ1-5; maybe TRBD1 (5 bases). Trimming left V 6 bases short and J 3 bases short, with 12 bases between. The CDR3 is made up of 14 amino acids. Germline loops: CDR1 MNHEY, CDR2 SVGAGI. The CDR3 sequence is CASRRGGNNQPQHF. DNA for the CDR3: TGTGCCAGCAGACGGGGGGGTAACAATCAGCCCCAGCATTTT.

V usage is TRBV13 and J usage is TRBJ1-1; D is uncertain. With 1 base removed from V and 4 bases from J, the gap between germline ends came to 7 bases. The CDR3 is 13 amino acids. CDR1 and CDR2 (germline): PRHDT, FYEKMQ (reference sequence). This chain's CDR3 is CASSLVGGTEAFF. The DNA for the CDR3 is TGTGCCAGCAGCTTAGTTGGAGGCACTGAAGCTTTCTTT.

The gene calls are TRBV27 and TRBJ1-3, with a possible D match to TRBD1 (5 bases). V lost 8 bases and J 1 base, leaving 9 bases between the germline ends. In germline, CDR1 is MNHEY, CDR2 SMNVEV (reference sequence). The CDR3 sequence is 13 residues long. The CDR3 spells CASRGDSGNTIYF. In nucleotides, the CDR3 is TGTGCCAGCCGGGGGGATTCTGGAAACACCATATATTTT.

The chain employs TRBV9 and TRBJ2-7; 9 bases line up with TRBD2. Looked up from germline, CDR1 is SGDLS and CDR2 is YYNGEE. The CDR3 sequence is 15 residues long. Germline trimming cut 4 bases from V and 2 bases from J; bases unmatched to any gene: 7. The CDR3 spells CASSLNSGGAYEQYF. The CDR3 region has the DNA TGTGCCAGCAGCCTGAATAGCGGGGGAGCCTACGAGCAGTACTTC. The full variable domain, its missing parts supplied by reference TRBV9 and TRBJ2-7, is DSGVTQTPKHLITATGQRVTLRCSPRSGDLSVYWYQQSLDQGLQFLIQYYNGEERAKGNILERFSAQQFPDLHSELNLSSLELGDSALYFCASSLNSGGAYEQYFGPGTRLTVT.

In regard to this clone: This specimen includes other DNA sequences encoding the same CDR3. The chain recombines TRBV7-9 with TRBJ1-1; TRBD1 matches at 7 bases. CDR3 length: 14 amino acids. Trimming at V came to 6 bases and at J to 2 bases, leaving 6 bases not matched to a gene. Germline-derived CDR1 and CDR2 are SEHNR and FQNEAQ (reference sequence). CDR3 residues: CASSLQGRNTEAFF. The CDR3 nucleotides are TGTGCCAGCAGTTTACAGGGGAGAAACACTGAAGCTTTCTTT.

The J gene is TRBJ1-1, the V gene TRBV12-3 or TRBV12-4; a possible D gene is TRBD1 (6 bases). The CDR3 extends over 13 amino acids. V lost 2 bases and J 10 bases, leaving 14 bases between the germline ends. The CDR3 protein is CASSLREGGRAFF. The CDR3 DNA sequence: TGTGCCAGCAGTTTACGGGAGGGGGGGAGAGCTTTCTTT.

CDR3 nucleotides: TGTGCCAGCTCACCACTGGTTAGCGGGGTAAACAATGAGCAGTTCTTC. Translation gives CASSPLVSGVNNEQFF. The chain employs TRBV18 and TRBJ2-1; 8 bases agree with TRBD2. Germline CDR1 reads KGHSH; CDR2 reads LQKENI. With V trimmed by 1 base and J by 5 bases, 7 bases remained unmatched. The CDR3 covers 16 residues.

The chain links TRBV20-1 to TRBJ2-7, with 7 bases lining up with TRBD1. CDR1 and CDR2 from the germline V gene are DFQATT and SNEGSKA (reference sequence). The junction had 5 bases not matched to a gene; V was cut back by 3 bases and J by 3 bases. The CDR3 runs to 13 residues. The CDR3 reads CSASWTGSYEQYF. The CDR3 DNA follows: TGCAGTGCTAGTTGGACAGGTAGCTACGAGCAGTACTTC.

This clone was detected once. The chain has TRBV4-1 and TRBJ2-4; 9 nucleotides match TRBD1. The V gene end was trimmed by 4 bases and the J gene end by 3 bases; junction bases not matched to a gene: 10. The CDR3 sequence is 17 residues long. Germline V gene sequence: CDR1 MGHRA, CDR2 YSYEKL. The CDR3 nucleotides are TGCGCCAGCAGCCTCGTAGGGGACAGGGAGGTCAAAAACATTCAGTACTTC. Translated: CASSLVGDREVKNIQYF.

This chain links TRBV24-1 with TRBJ2-2; 8 bases map to TRBD1. The CDR3 consists of 16 residues. Trimming removed 7 bases from V and 0 bases from J; junction bases left unmatched: 6. Germline V CDR1 and CDR2: KGHDR, SFDVKD. The CDR3 here is CATRKTGDPNTGELFF. In DNA, the CDR3 is TGTGCCACCAGAAAGACAGGGGACCCGAACACCGGGGAGCTGTTTTTT.

The chain carries TRBV5-5 and TRBJ1-5, with a possible D match to TRBD1 (6 bases). Trimming removed 4 bases at V and 3 bases at J, with 11 bases between. The CDR3 extends over 14 amino acids. The V gene's germline CDR1 is SGHKS and CDR2 YYEKEE (reference sequence). The CDR3 loop reads CASSPRTDNQPQHF. DNA of the CDR3: TGTGCCAGCAGCCCACGGACAGACAATCAGCCCCAGCATTTT.

This sequence joins TRBV4-1 and TRBJ2-5; TRBD2 aligns across 10 bases. The junction had 5 bases not matched to a gene; V was cut back by 1 base and J by 0 bases. The CDR3 consists of 17 residues. Germline-derived CDR1 and CDR2 are MGHRA and YSYEKL. In DNA, the CDR3 is TGCGCCAGCAGCCAAGGAAGTAGCGGGAGGAACCAAGAGACCCAGTACTTC. This translates into CASSQGSSGRNQETQYF.

The chain uses TRBV30 and TRBJ2-5, with 10 bases aligning to TRBD1. This CDR3 has 17 amino acids. In germline, CDR1 is GTSNPN, CDR2 SVGIG (reference sequence). V shed 1 base, J shed 2 bases, and the junction held 10 bases outside the gene matches. The DNA of the CDR3 is TGTGCCTGGAGTGACTGGACAGGGGGTACGACACAAGAGACCCAGTACTTC. The encoded protein is CAWSDWTGGTTQETQYF. The whole variable domain, remainder taken from reference TRBV30 and TRBJ2-5, is SQTIHQWPATLVQPVGSPLSLECTVEGTSNPNLYWYRQAAGRGLQLLFYSVGIGQISSEVPQNLSASRPQDRQFILSSKKLLLSDSGFYLCAWSDWTGGTTQETQYFGPGTRLLVL.

The rearrangement joins TRBV10-1 to TRBJ1-1; D possibly corresponds to TRBD1 (5 bases). The CDR3 has 12 residues. Germline CDR1 and CDR2: WNHNN and SYGVQD (reference sequence). The ends were cut back, 8 bases at V and 1 base at J, with 8 bases in the middle. CDR3 residues: CASGDRNTEAFF. DNA for the CDR3: TGCGCCAGCGGAGACAGGAACACTGAAGCTTTCTTT.

The chain links TRBV7-9 to TRBJ1-1; D is unresolved. This CDR3 is 16 amino acids long. V lost 3 bases, J lost 6 bases, and 20 bases lay in between. Germline CDR1 SEHNR, CDR2 FQNEAQ (reference sequence). CDR3 coding DNA: TGTGCCAGCAGCTTTGCGCTGGGTGAGGTTTGGGCTGAAGCTTTCTTT. Encoded protein: CASSFALGEVWAEAFF.

V is TRBV6-5 and J is TRBJ1-1, with 7 bases lining up with TRBD1. Germline CDR1 MNHEY, CDR2 SVGAGI. The CDR3 length is 15 residues. With 2 bases clipped from V and 6 bases from J, the junction kept 9 bases outside the gene matches. CDR3 region: CASSYAGQKFAEAFF. In nucleotides, the CDR3 is TGTGCCAGCAGTTACGCGGGACAGAAATTCGCTGAAGCTTTCTTT.